These 28 T cell receptor beta chains came from one sample sequenced in a study of T-cell reconstitution after alpha-beta-depleted transplantation in children. The authors prepared the TCRbeta library with unique molecular identifiers. TCRdb called the PCR reads again in MiXCR, with one record for every CDR3 protein. The repertoire holds about 420,000 distinct CDR3 sequences, with 15% to 20% as singletons. The input for sequencing was PBMCs, mostly from graft donor cells, taken 360 days after TCRalphabeta/CD19-depleted stem cell transplant. The source is a boy in the first two years of life who had a stem cell transplant for Wiskott-Aldrich syndrome, so the T cells may come from the graft donor.

This clonotype was recorded a few times. The V call is TRBV7-9, the J call TRBJ2-1; possible D gene TRBD2, 6 bases. Per germline, CDR1 SEHNR and CDR2 FQNEAQ (reference sequence). This CDR3 spans 15 amino acids. Deletions cut 5 bases from V and 9 bases from J, with 20 bases between. The CDR3 protein is CASSPRGGVKSEQFF. CDR3 sequence (DNA): TGTGCCAGCAGCCCCCGAGGAGGGGTAAAGAGTGAGCAGTTCTTC.

V gene TRBV7-9 combines with J gene TRBJ2-7; TRBD1 is a possible D gene (6 bases). The CDR3 is made up of 15 amino acids. Germline V gene sequence: CDR1 SEHNR, CDR2 FQNEAQ (reference sequence). V lost 4 bases to trimming and J lost 3 bases, with 16 bases between them. The CDR3 DNA sequence: TGTGCCAGCAGCTCCAAGGTCCGGGACATCTACGAGCAGTACTTC. Protein product: CASSSKVRDIYEQYF.

The J gene is TRBJ2-7, the V gene TRBV20-1, with D uncertain. The CDR3 is 12 residues long. The germline V and J ends were trimmed by 2 bases and 2 bases, with 7 bases remaining between them. Germline loops: CDR1 DFQATT, CDR2 SNEGSKA (reference sequence). The CDR3 sequence is CSARRAPYEQYF. CDR3 DNA sequence: TGCAGTGCTAGAAGGGCTCCCTACGAGCAGTACTTC.

The chain is built from TRBV6-1 and TRBJ1-5; possible D gene TRBD1, 6 bases. Trimming removed 6 bases at V and 0 bases at J, with 12 bases between. Germline V gene sequence: CDR1 MNHNS, CDR2 SASEGT. This CDR3 region has 15 residues. CDR3 nucleotide sequence: TGTGCCAGCAGGCTAACAGGGTTTAGCAATCAGCCCCAGCATTTT. It is translated as CASRLTGFSNQPQHF.

CDR3 in amino acids: CASSFAPDNEQFF. The CDR3 DNA follows: TGCGCCAGCAGCTTTGCGCCTGACAATGAGCAGTTCTTC. The chain combines TRBV5-1 with TRBJ2-1, with D unresolved. The germline V gene encodes CDR1 SGHRS and CDR2 YFSETQ. The CDR3 has 13 amino acids. Trimming removed 2 bases at V and 5 bases at J, with 8 bases between.

V gene TRBV7-9 combines with J gene TRBJ2-5; TRBD2 matches 7 bases. This CDR3 comprises 16 residues. The V segment lost 2 bases and the J segment 3 bases; nucleotides outside the gene matches: 9. Per germline, CDR1 SEHNR and CDR2 FQNEAQ (reference sequence). The DNA for the CDR3 is TGTGCCAGCAGCTTACGGGGGTCTAGCGGAAAAGAGACCCAGTACTTC. This codes for CASSLRGSSGKETQYF.

This clonotype occurred a few times. V and J are TRBV7-8 and TRBJ2-7; D gene uncertain. The CDR3 is 12 residues long. Germline CDR1 reads SGHVS; CDR2 reads FQNEAQ. V was trimmed by 2 bases and J by 6 bases, leaving 8 bases between them. The CDR3 region has the DNA TGTGCCAGCAGCTTATATATAAGCGAGCAGTACTTC. Encoded protein: CASSLYISEQYF.

This clonotype has only a few counts. The rearrangement joins TRBV6-5 to TRBJ2-5; a possible D gene is TRBD1 (6 bases). Germline V gene lookup returns CDR1 MNHEY and CDR2 SVGAGI. The CDR3 has 14 residues. The V end was cut by 2 bases, the J end by 2 bases, with 9 bases between. The DNA of the CDR3 is TGTGCCAGCAGTTACAGGACAGCTCAAGAGACCCAGTACTTC. It specifies CASSYRTAQETQYF.

This clonotype was seen more than once but under ten times. J is TRBJ1-5 and V is TRBV6-5; perhaps TRBD1 as D (6 bases). The CDR3 sequence is 14 residues long. The germline CDR1 and CDR2 sequences are MNHEY and SVGAGI. V was clipped by 6 bases and J by 4 bases, with 13 bases between them. This CDR3 reads CASSLQGGNQPQHF. The CDR3 DNA reads TGTGCCAGCAGCTTACAGGGTGGAAATCAGCCCCAGCATTTT.

This sequence joins TRBV2 and TRBJ2-7; D is possibly TRBD1 (7 bases). V was trimmed by 10 bases and J by 7 bases, leaving 14 bases between them. CDR3 size: 11 residues. CDR1 is SNHLY and CDR2 is FYNNEI in the germline V gene. CDR3 loop: CATRQGGEQYF. Written as DNA, the CDR3 is TGTGCCACACGACAGGGAGGAGAGCAGTACTTC.

This clonotype was seen a few times. This chain uses TRBV5-1 with TRBJ2-2; no firm D call. Trimming stripped 0 bases from V and 5 bases from J, with 8 bases between. From germline, CDR1 is SGHRS and CDR2 YFSETQ. The CDR3 is 14 residues long. CDR3 amino acids: CASSLAPDTGELFF. The DNA of the CDR3 is TGCGCCAGCAGCTTGGCCCCGGATACCGGGGAGCTGTTTTTT.

This clonotype was counted only a few times. The CDR3 here is CASSQEMRLAGLNEQFF. CDR3 DNA: TGTGCCAGCAGCCAAGAGATGAGACTAGCGGGGCTCAATGAGCAGTTCTTC. The chain uses TRBV4-2 and TRBJ2-1; TRBD2 aligns across 11 bases. Germline loops: CDR1 LGHNA, CDR2 YNFKEQ. The CDR3 length is 17 residues. After removal of 0 bases from V and 6 bases from J, the junction contained 7 bases not matched to a gene.

The DNA for the CDR3 is TGTGCCAGCTCCCGGACAGGGAAATGGTACGAGCAGTACTTC. Translation: CASSRTGKWYEQYF. The chain employs TRBV18 and TRBJ2-7; 8 nucleotides match TRBD1. In germline, CDR1 is KGHSH, CDR2 LQKENI. V was pared by 6 bases and J by 4 bases, with 8 bases of the junction left unmatched. CDR3 length: 14 amino acids.

The table lists this clonotype with a few counts. The chain links TRBV29-1 to TRBJ2-3; possible D gene TRBD1, 6 bases. CDR1 is SQVTM, CDR2 ANQGSEA, per germline. Trimming left V 1 base short and J 4 bases short, with 18 bases between. The CDR3 length is 16 residues. CDR3 residues: CSVEAWGKQGPDTQYF. The CDR3, as DNA: TGCAGCGTTGAAGCTTGGGGGAAACAGGGTCCAGATACGCAGTATTTT.

This rearrangement joins TRBV6-2 or TRBV6-3 to TRBJ2-1; 8 bases agree with TRBD2. Germline values: CDR1 MNHEY, CDR2 SVGEGT. CDR3 length: 17 amino acids. J gave up 0 bases and V 8 bases, and 12 bases lay outside the gene matches. Here the CDR3 DNA reads TGTGCCAGCGGGACTAGTCTAGCCACCGTCTCCTACAATGAGCAGTTCTTC. This sequence encodes CASGTSLATVSYNEQFF.

The gene calls are TRBV19 and TRBJ2-7; 10 positions match TRBD1. V gave up 7 bases and J gave up 7 bases; unmatched junction bases: 13. Germline V CDR1 and CDR2: LNHDA, SQIVND (reference sequence). This CDR3 comprises 15 residues. The CDR3 protein is CASNDRDRGNLEQYF. CDR3 nucleotide sequence: TGTGCCAGTAACGACCGGGACAGGGGAAATCTTGAGCAGTACTTC.

This clonotype was seen only a few times. V and J are TRBV5-1 and TRBJ2-7; 7 bases map to TRBD2. The CDR3 extends over 13 amino acids. Looked up from germline, CDR1 is SGHRS and CDR2 is YFSETQ. V trimming: 5 bases; J trimming: 3 bases; junction bases outside the gene matches: 5. CDR3 region: CASSRWDYYEQYF. The CDR3 region has the DNA TGCGCCAGCAGTAGGTGGGACTACTACGAGCAGTACTTC.

This rearrangement joins TRBV5-4 to TRBJ2-1; tentatively, D is TRBD2 (6 bases). V was clipped by 1 base and J by 4 bases, with 12 bases between them. Looked up from germline, CDR1 is SGHNT and CDR2 is YYREEE (reference sequence). The CDR3 loop spans 15 amino acids. CDR3: CASSLLGGFYNEQFF. The CDR3 coding sequence is TGTGCCAGCAGCTTGCTTGGGGGGTTTTACAATGAGCAGTTCTTC.

This chain links TRBV24-1 with TRBJ2-3; tentative D call: TRBD2 (6 bases). The V gene lost 4 bases and the J gene lost 10 bases, with 11 bases spanning the gap. In germline, CDR1 is KGHDR, CDR2 SFDVKD. This CDR3 is built from 12 residues. The chain's CDR3 is CATSEPGEAQYF. In DNA form, the CDR3 reads TGTGCCACCAGTGAGCCGGGAGAGGCGCAGTATTTT.

A few counts support this clonotype. The CDR3 sequence: CAISERGYGYTF. The CDR3 nucleotides are TGTGCCATCAGTGAAAGGGGCTATGGCTACACCTTC. The rearrangement uses TRBV10-3 and TRBJ1-2; D might be TRBD1 (5 bases). Germline V gene data show CDR1 as ENHRY and CDR2 as SYGVKD. The CDR3 is 12 residues long. Trimming removed 3 bases from V and 4 bases from J, with 6 bases in between.

The chain uses TRBV6-1 and TRBJ2-1; 7 bases line up with TRBD1. The CDR3 covers 14 residues. V lost 5 bases to trimming and J lost 9 bases; unmatched junction nucleotides: 10. Germline assignment: CDR1 MNHNS and CDR2 SASEGT. The chain's CDR3 is CASSLSLQGIEQFF. Here the CDR3 DNA reads TGTGCCAGCAGTCTTTCACTACAGGGGATTGAGCAGTTCTTC.

This clonotype showed up just a few times. The V and J genes are TRBV27 and TRBJ2-7; TRBD2 aligns across 12 bases. Germline V CDR1 and CDR2: MNHEY, SMNVEV (reference sequence). This CDR3 is built from 19 residues. The trim removed 3 bases at V and 2 bases at J, leaving 14 bases unmatched. The CDR3 DNA follows: TGTGCCAGCAGTTTTAGGGCTGCTAGCGGGAGGGCCAAACCCTACGAGCAGTACTTC. Its translation: CASSFRAASGRAKPYEQYF.

This clonotype turned up a few times. The chain joins TRBV11-1 to TRBJ2-7, with D possibly matching TRBD2 (6 bases). Between the trimmed V and J ends, which lost 4 bases and 3 bases, there was a span of 25 bases. There are 18 residues in the CDR3. CDR1 SGHAT and CDR2 FQDESV come from the germline V gene (reference sequence). The CDR3 DNA is TGTGCCAGCAGCTCCCTTCGGCCCCTAGCGTGGGGAAGCTACGAGCAGTACTTC. It yields the protein CASSSLRPLAWGSYEQYF.

This clonotype has a count of ten or more. The V call is TRBV9, the J call TRBJ2-2; D possibly corresponds to TRBD2 (6 bases). The V and J ends lost 0 bases and 1 base respectively, with 10 bases between them. Germline V gene sequence: CDR1 SGDLS, CDR2 YYNGEE. CDR3 length equals 16 residues. The CDR3 DNA is TGTGCCAGCAGCGTAGGATGGCGGGAGAACACCGGGGAGCTGTTTTTT. Residues: CASSVGWRENTGELFF.

The rearrangement uses TRBV20-1 and TRBJ2-7; D unclear. Per the germline V gene, CDR1 is DFQATT and CDR2 is SNEGSKA (reference sequence). CDR3 length equals 12 residues. V lost 7 bases to trimming and J lost 0 bases, with 10 bases between them. The CDR3, as DNA: TGCAGTGTTCCCTTTAGCTCCTACGAGCAGTACTTC. Its protein is CSVPFSSYEQYF.

The chain carries TRBV2 and TRBJ2-2; the D call may be TRBD1 or TRBD2 (6 bases each). The V and J ends lost 6 bases and 1 base respectively, with 12 bases between them. This CDR3 spans 15 amino acids. CDR1 SNHLY and CDR2 FYNNEI come from the germline V gene. The CDR3 reads CASRLKGGNTGELFF. The CDR3 region has the DNA TGTGCCAGCAGACTTAAGGGGGGGAACACCGGGGAGCTGTTTTTT.

The CDR3, as DNA: TGCGCCAGCAGCCTCTCTCCGGGACTGTTGAACACCGGGGAGCTGTTTTTT. This encodes CASSLSPGLLNTGELFF. This sequence joins TRBV5-1 and TRBJ2-2; D is perhaps TRBD2 (6 bases). The CDR3 runs to 17 residues. V lost 4 bases, J lost 1 base, and 17 bases lay in between. Germline V gives CDR1 SGHRS, CDR2 YFSETQ.

This clonotype was found many times. The chain links TRBV10-3 to TRBJ2-4, with 10 bases lining up with TRBD2. After removal of 2 bases from V and 3 bases from J, the junction contained 7 bases not matched to a gene. This CDR3 spans 17 amino acids. The germline V gene has CDR1 ENHRY and CDR2 SYGVKD. The CDR3 bases are TGTGCCATCAGTGAGGGCCCTAGCGGGAGCGTCAAAAACATTCAGTACTTC. It translates to CAISEGPSGSVKNIQYF.